These 21 T cell receptor beta chains share one sample of origin, sequenced in a study of beta chain features in type 1 diabetes. No cognate antigen is known for these TCRs. All of the isolated RNA was reverse transcribed, so expressed TCRB transcripts were sequenced. Data came from immunoSEQ multiplex PCR; TCRdb stores just in-frame clones and leaves some out. The sample lists approximately 260,000 clones; approximately 25% were seen once. Notes on the study in general: TCRB CDR3s from Type 1 diabetes patients were moderately but significantly shorter in all four CD4+ subsets.

The sequenced sample consisted of naive CD4+ T cells from blood. The receptors were sampled from a woman in her thirties with type 1 diabetes.

The gene calls are TRBV27 and TRBJ2-1; 8 nucleotides match TRBD1. Trimming took 2 bases from V and 12 from J; bases not matched to a gene: 9. Germline-derived CDR1 and CDR2 are MNHEY and SMNVEV (reference sequence). CDR3 length equals 14 residues. The CDR3 DNA sequence: TGTGCCAGCAGTTTAGGCAGGGGGCTGATCGGGCAGTTCTTC. Protein product: CASSLGRGLIGQFF.

This clone has more than one count but fewer than ten. The chain carries TRBV18 and TRBJ2-7, with D tentatively TRBD1 (6 bases). The CDR3 runs 13 residues. CDR1 and CDR2 from the germline V gene are KGHSH and LQKENI. V lost 2 bases and J lost 7, with 12 bases in between. In DNA form, the CDR3 reads TGTGCCAGCTCACCAGGCAGGGGAAGAGAGCAGTACTTC. This codes for CASSPGRGREQYF.

The gene calls are TRBV5-1 and TRBJ1-1; D may be TRBD1 (5 bases). Germline lookup yields CDR1 SGHRS and CDR2 YFSETQ. The CDR3 sequence is 15 residues long. V shed 7 bases and J shed 3 bases, with 19 bases lying between them. This chain's CDR3 is CASEQGTSVYTEAFF. CDR3 nucleotide sequence: TGCGCCAGCGAACAAGGGACTTCGGTGTACACTGAAGCTTTCTTT.

This clone has just a few counts. The rearrangement uses TRBV29-1 and TRBJ1-1, with 11 bases identical to TRBD1. Germline loops: CDR1 SQVTM, CDR2 ANQGSEA. The CDR3 length is 13 residues. V lost 5 bases and J lost 5; bases outside the gene matches: 4. CDR3 protein: CSVLRDRGTEAFF. As DNA, the CDR3 is TGCAGCGTTCTCCGGGACAGGGGGACTGAAGCTTTCTTT.

V is TRBV7-2 and J is TRBJ1-2, with TRBD1 matching over 8 bases. From germline, CDR1 is SGHTA and CDR2 FQGNSA. The CDR3 loop spans 14 amino acids. The V segment lost 5 bases and the J segment 8 bases; nucleotides outside the gene matches: 10. The CDR3 nucleotides read TGTGCCAGCAGCCGACCGGACAGGGCAGGAGGCTACACCTTC. This encodes CASSRPDRAGGYTF.

This clone has a handful of counts. This chain joins TRBV6-5 and TRBJ2-1, with D possibly TRBD2 on 6 matching bases. CDR1 MNHEY and CDR2 SVGAGI come from the germline V gene. CDR3 size: 15 residues. Deletions cut 5 bases from V and 6 bases from J, with 17 bases between. CDR3 nucleotide sequence: TGTGCCAGCAGTCATCCACCGGGACTTTCCAATGAGCAGTTCTTC. It translates to CASSHPPGLSNEQFF.

V and J are TRBV4-1 and TRBJ2-7; 9 bases fit TRBD2. Trimming cost V 4 bases and J 6 bases; bases outside gene matches: 4. The CDR3 length is 13 residues. Germline V lookup: CDR1 MGHRA, CDR2 YSYEKL. CDR3 in DNA: TGCGCCAGCAGCCGTGGACTAGCGAGCGAGCAGTACTTC. This codes for CASSRGLASEQYF.

The chain is built from TRBV18 and TRBJ1-3, with TRBD1 identical over 11 bases. The CDR3 is 16 amino acids. Germline V gene lookup returns CDR1 KGHSH and CDR2 LQKENI. The trim removed 2 bases at V and 4 bases at J, leaving 4 bases unmatched. The CDR3 DNA sequence: TGTGCCAGCTCACCAAGGACAGGGGGCGAAGGAAACACCATATATTTT. Translated, it gives CASSPRTGGEGNTIYF.

This clone was counted a few times. The V and J genes are TRBV9 and TRBJ1-3, with D unclear. Per the germline V gene, CDR1 is SGDLS and CDR2 is YYNGEE. This CDR3 comprises 16 residues. V lost 4 bases and J lost 0, with 14 bases in between. CDR3 residues: CASSPRRPFSGNTIYF. CDR3 coding DNA: TGTGCCAGCAGCCCACGGCGGCCCTTCTCTGGAAACACCATATATTTT.

This clone came up a few times. V and J are TRBV4-1 and TRBJ1-2; tentative D call: TRBD1 (5 bases). V dropped 4 bases and J dropped 6 bases, with 21 bases sitting between them. The germline gives CDR1 MGHRA, CDR2 YSYEKL. The CDR3 sequence is 16 residues long. CDR3 in DNA: TGCGCCAGCAGCCGCCCCGTTCGGGGGAAGAACGATGGCTACACCTTC. Translation: CASSRPVRGKNDGYTF.

This rearrangement joins TRBV28 to TRBJ1-3; 7 nucleotides align to TRBD1. This CDR3 is 15 amino acids long. CDR1 MDHEN and CDR2 SYDVKM come from the germline V gene. The trim removed 2 bases at V and 2 bases at J, leaving 3 bases unmatched. CDR3 residues: CASSLTGVPGNTIYF. In DNA form, the CDR3 reads TGTGCCAGCAGTTTAACAGGGGTCCCTGGAAACACCATATATTTT.

The sample holds a few counts of this clone. V and J are TRBV5-1 and TRBJ2-5, with D perhaps matching TRBD2 (5 bases). CDR3 length equals 11 residues. V was clipped by 8 bases and J by 5 bases, with 10 bases between them. Germline CDR1 SGHRS, CDR2 YFSETQ. In DNA, the CDR3 is TGCGCCAGTCGGCGGGCGGAGACCCAGTACTTC. It codes for CASRRAETQYF.

The chain has TRBV19 and TRBJ2-7, with 10 positions matching TRBD2. Germline trimming cut 9 bases from V and 7 bases from J; bases unmatched to any gene: 12. This CDR3 has 14 amino acids. From germline, CDR1 is LNHDA and CDR2 SQIVND (reference sequence). This CDR3 reads CASRSSGRAGEQYF. CDR3 sequence (DNA): TGTGCCAGCCGTTCAAGCGGGAGGGCGGGTGAGCAGTACTTC.

A few counts support this clone. CDR3 in amino acids: CASSPTGENNEQFF. The CDR3, as DNA: TGTGCCAGCAGCCCGACCGGGGAAAACAATGAGCAGTTCTTC. The chain couples TRBV9 to TRBJ2-1; weak D call: TRBD2 (5 bases). Trimming shortened V by 4 bases and J by 5 bases, and 13 bases separated the two germline ends. This CDR3 is 14 amino acids long. The germline V gene encodes CDR1 SGDLS and CDR2 YYNGEE.

This clone was detected only a few times. The chain uses TRBV9 and TRBJ2-7, with TRBD1 as a possible D gene (5 bases). The CDR3 consists of 15 residues. The V gene lost 0 bases and the J gene lost 5 bases, with 15 bases spanning the gap. CDR1 SGDLS and CDR2 YYNGEE come from the germline V gene. In nucleotides, the CDR3 is TGTGCCAGCAGCGTAGTTATCCATTCACAGGACGAGCAGTACTTC. It encodes CASSVVIHSQDEQYF.

V gene TRBV5-1 combines with J gene TRBJ2-3; 8 nucleotides align to TRBD1. The germline V gene encodes CDR1 SGHRS and CDR2 YFSETQ. The CDR3 is made up of 13 amino acids. V was pared by 4 bases and J by 6 bases, with 4 bases of the junction left unmatched. The CDR3 is CASSPRDRDTQYF. CDR3 sequence (DNA): TGCGCCAGCAGCCCACGGGACAGGGATACGCAGTATTTT.

CDR3 coding DNA: TGTGCCAGCAGATCAGAGGAGGACACTGAAGCTTTCTTT. This translates into CASRSEEDTEAFF. This chain links TRBV6-4 with TRBJ1-1; D uncertain. CDR1 and CDR2 (germline): MRHNA, SNTAGT. This CDR3 comprises 13 residues. Between the trimmed V and J ends, which lost 6 bases and 3 bases, there was a span of 11 bases.

The gene calls are TRBV7-9 and TRBJ2-5; 10 nucleotides line up with TRBD2. The CDR3 is 14 residues long. The J segment lost 5 bases and the V segment lost 6 bases, leaving 6 bases of the junction unmatched. Germline CDR1 reads SEHNR; CDR2 reads FQNEAQ (reference sequence). The CDR3 loop reads CASRPLTSGETQYF. The CDR3 DNA is TGTGCCAGCAGACCGTTGACTAGCGGGGAGACCCAGTACTTC.

V is TRBV19 and J is TRBJ2-5, with 8 nucleotides matching TRBD1. Germline lookup yields CDR1 LNHDA and CDR2 SQIVND (reference sequence). The ends lost 1 base at V and 7 bases at J; junction bases unmatched: 5. The CDR3 runs to 14 residues. CDR3 loop: CASSIGQGAGTQYF. CDR3 DNA: TGTGCCAGTAGTATAGGGCAGGGGGCTGGGACCCAGTACTTC.

The chain joins TRBV5-1 to TRBJ2-7, with 11 bases identical to TRBD2. The CDR3 runs 15 residues. J gave up 3 bases and V 7 bases, and 9 bases lay outside the gene matches. The germline V gene has CDR1 SGHRS and CDR2 YFSETQ. As DNA, the CDR3 is TGCGCCAGCTCTATTTCCGGGACTAGCGGCTACGAGCAGTACTTC. Its translation is CASSISGTSGYEQYF. Complete variable domain (other parts from reference TRBV5-1 and TRBJ2-7): KAGVTQTPRYLIKTRGQQVTLSCSPISGHRSVSWYQQTPGQGLQFLFEYFSETQRNKGNFPGRFSGRQFSNSRSEMNVSTLELGDSALYLCASSISGTSGYEQYFGPGTRLTVT.

The chain employs TRBV28 and TRBJ2-7; 7 positions match TRBD2. The trim removed 8 bases at V and 5 bases at J, leaving 6 bases unmatched. The length of the CDR3 is 12 residues. The germline V gene encodes CDR1 MDHEN and CDR2 SYDVKM. CDR3 nucleotide sequence: TGTGCCAGCCGGGCGGGAGTGAACGAGCAGTACTTC. Amino acids: CASRAGVNEQYF.